The rows below give T cell receptor beta chains drawn from one sample of a study of regulatory T cells in long-lasting Graves disease. MiXCR was run by TCRdb on the multiplex PCR reads, yielding one entry per CDR3 protein. The sample lists some 370,000 distinct CDR3 sequences; about 20% were seen once. The sequenced sample was peripheral blood mononuclear cells (PBMCs), obtained when the disease was refractory, from a patient treated with antithyroid drugs. The receptors originated from a female donor with Graves disease. Both conserved end residues are part of each CDR3. The order of the fields is clone size, D gene, V gene, J gene, CDR3 protein, CDR3 DNA. A D gene is named only where the DNA matches it firmly. Part of the rows lack a size; the others show once, few, many or a class for expanded clones.

abundance: many; d_gene: -; v_gene: TRBV6-1; j_gene: TRBJ1-3; CDR3aa: CASSREARAGNTIYF; CDR3nt: TGTGCCAGCAGCCGGGAGGCCAGGGCTGGAAACACCATATATTTT
abundance: many; d_gene: TRBD2; v_gene: TRBV3-1; j_gene: TRBJ2-5; CDR3aa: CASSQVSGKETQYF; CDR3nt: TGTGCCAGCAGCCAAGTGAGCGGGAAAGAGACCCAGTACTTC
abundance: few; d_gene: TRBD2; v_gene: TRBV6-1; j_gene: TRBJ2-2; CDR3aa: CAAGLAGAGELFF; CDR3nt: TGTGCCGCGGGGCTAGCGGGAGCCGGGGAGCTGTTTTTT
abundance: few; d_gene: TRBD2; v_gene: TRBV5-5; j_gene: TRBJ2-4; CDR3aa: CASSYGEGNIQYF; CDR3nt: TGTGCCAGCAGTTACGGGGAGGGGAACATTCAGTACTTC
abundance: many; d_gene: -; v_gene: TRBV11-2; j_gene: TRBJ2-5; CDR3aa: CASSLYAGMETQYF; CDR3nt: TGTGCCAGCAGCTTATATGCCGGGATGGAGACCCAGTACTTC
abundance: many; d_gene: -; v_gene: TRBV18; j_gene: TRBJ2-5; CDR3aa: CASSPKGYQETQYF; CDR3nt: TGTGCCAGCTCACCAAAAGGTTACCAAGAGACCCAGTACTTC
abundance: many; d_gene: -; v_gene: TRBV6-1; j_gene: TRBJ1-1; CDR3aa: CASSEGVSGHTEAFF; CDR3nt: TGTGCCAGCAGTGAAGGAGTGAGCGGGCACACTGAAGCTTTCTTT
abundance: many; d_gene: TRBD1; v_gene: TRBV7-8; j_gene: TRBJ2-7; CDR3aa: CASSKGQGPYF; CDR3nt: TGTGCCAGCAGTAAAGGACAGGGGCCGTACTTC
abundance: many; d_gene: -; v_gene: TRBV7-2; j_gene: TRBJ1-1; CDR3aa: CASSLTTALNTEAFF; CDR3nt: TGTGCCAGCAGCCTGACGACAGCCTTGAACACTGAAGCTTTCTTT
abundance: many; d_gene: -; v_gene: TRBV7-6; j_gene: TRBJ1-2; CDR3aa: CASSLELSGGGADGYTF; CDR3nt: TGTGCCAGCAGCTTAGAGCTGTCGGGCGGGGGAGCGGATGGCTACACCTTC
abundance: many; d_gene: TRBD1; v_gene: TRBV2; j_gene: TRBJ1-2; CDR3aa: CASERGRVYGYTF; CDR3nt: TGTGCCAGCGAAAGGGGGCGGGTCTATGGCTACACCTTC
abundance: many; d_gene: -; v_gene: TRBV28; j_gene: TRBJ2-5; CDR3aa: CASSLPQGFETQYF; CDR3nt: TGTGCCAGCAGTTTACCGCAGGGGTTTGAGACCCAGTACTTC
abundance: -; d_gene: -; v_gene: TRBV4-1; j_gene: TRBJ1-5; CDR3aa: CASSQVSNQPQHF; CDR3nt: TGCGCCAGCAGCCAAGTCAGCAATCAGCCCCAGCATTTT
abundance: -; d_gene: -; v_gene: TRBV12-3/TRBV12-4; j_gene: TRBJ2-3; CDR3aa: CASTGTPTDTQYF; CDR3nt: TGTGCCAGCACCGGGACTCCCACAGATACGCAGTATTTT
abundance: -; d_gene: TRBD1; v_gene: TRBV7-6; j_gene: TRBJ1-2; CDR3aa: CASSPGTGSVSGYTF; CDR3nt: TGTGCCAGCAGCCCAGGGACAGGGAGTGTGAGTGGCTACACCTTC
abundance: -; d_gene: TRBD2; v_gene: TRBV19; j_gene: TRBJ2-3; CDR3aa: CASSPGLADFIPGTDTQYF; CDR3nt: TGTGCCAGTAGTCCGGGACTAGCGGACTTCATTCCGGGGACAGATACGCAGTATTTT
abundance: many; d_gene: TRBD2; v_gene: TRBV27; j_gene: TRBJ2-5; CDR3aa: CASRNSGRETQYF; CDR3nt: TGTGCCAGCAGGAATAGCGGGAGAGAGACCCAGTACTTC
abundance: many; d_gene: -; v_gene: TRBV27; j_gene: TRBJ2-5; CDR3aa: CASRGTSWGTQYF; CDR3nt: TGTGCCAGCAGGGGAACCTCGTGGGGGACCCAGTACTTC
abundance: many; d_gene: -; v_gene: TRBV3-1; j_gene: TRBJ2-4; CDR3aa: CASSQGPGGQSLAKNIQYF; CDR3nt: TGTGCCAGCAGCCAAGGTCCCGGTGGGCAGAGTCTAGCCAAAAACATTCAGTACTTC
abundance: many; d_gene: -; v_gene: TRBV6-1; j_gene: TRBJ2-7; CDR3aa: CASSVFRNEQYF; CDR3nt: TGTGCCAGCAGCGTCTTTAGGAACGAGCAGTACTTC
abundance: few; d_gene: -; v_gene: TRBV12-3/TRBV12-4; j_gene: TRBJ2-2; CDR3aa: CASSLGRQTGELFF; CDR3nt: TGTGCCAGCAGTTTAGGGAGACAGACCGGGGAGCTGTTTTTT
abundance: -; d_gene: TRBD2; v_gene: TRBV6-1; j_gene: TRBJ2-7; CDR3aa: CASSEGGGPAGEQYF; CDR3nt: TGTGCCAGCTCCGAAGGCGGGGGACCCGCGGGTGAGCAGTACTTC
abundance: -; d_gene: -; v_gene: TRBV20-1; j_gene: TRBJ2-7; CDR3aa: CSARDLRGANNYEQYF; CDR3nt: TGCAGTGCTAGAGATTTAAGGGGAGCAAACAACTACGAGCAGTACTTC
abundance: many; d_gene: TRBD1; v_gene: TRBV5-5; j_gene: TRBJ2-7; CDR3aa: CASSRGQGTSYEQYF; CDR3nt: TGTGCCAGCTCAAGAGGACAGGGGACTTCCTACGAGCAGTACTTC